A single sample gave rise to the 30 T cell receptor beta chains below, sequenced in a study of shared clonotypes between healthy human individuals (TCRdb year 2020). Library method: the immunoSEQ multiplex PCR assay. The clones in this table, taken by TCRdb from immuneACCESS, are in-frame only. Not every clone is retained; where verified, under half of the shortfall comes from an unresolved V gene, and the cause of the rest is unknown. For this sample there are a few hundred thousand clones; about 70% appear just once. The ten largest clones represent less than 11% of the sample. Sequencing used memory CD4+ T cells sorted from blood. According to the study, the label for this sample's cell subset or site signals: CD45RA-negative fraction. The receptors were gathered from a young man in good health.

This clone was detected a few times. The gene calls are TRBV4-3 and TRBJ1-5; 10 nucleotides agree with TRBD1. V shed 4 bases, J shed 5 bases, and the junction held 8 bases outside the gene matches. There are 16 residues in the CDR3. Per the germline V gene, CDR1 is LGHNA and CDR2 is YSLEER. CDR3 region: CASSPGQGGVDQPQHF. The CDR3 DNA sequence: TGCGCCAGCAGCCCTGGACAGGGGGGAGTCGATCAGCCCCAGCATTTT.

The CDR3 region has the DNA TGTGCCAGCTCACCGTCAACCTCAGGGACAGATACGCAGTATTTT. It encodes CASSPSTSGTDTQYF. The V and J genes are TRBV18 and TRBJ2-3; D perhaps matches TRBD1 (5 bases). V shed 3 bases and J shed 3 bases, with 13 bases lying between them. The CDR3 extends over 15 amino acids. CDR1 and CDR2 (germline): KGHSH, LQKENI.

The chain joins TRBV2 to TRBJ1-4, with D hard to call. The germline CDR1 and CDR2 sequences are SNHLY and FYNNEI. V shed 7 bases and J shed 8 bases, with 17 bases lying between them. The CDR3 totals 14 residues. As DNA, the CDR3 is TGTGCCAGCACCGAAGAAACTTTGCGGGAAAAACTGTTTTTT. Translation: CASTEETLREKLFF.

The genes are TRBV7-2 and TRBJ1-6; D gene uncertain. The CDR3 has 14 amino acids. The V gene lost 5 bases and the J gene lost 10 bases, with 15 bases spanning the gap. The germline gives CDR1 SGHTA, CDR2 FQGNSA. The CDR3 DNA reads as TGTGCCAGCAGCCAAAGCCCGGACGTCTCACCCCTCCACTTT. It specifies CASSQSPDVSPLHF.

This rearrangement joins TRBV2 to TRBJ1-1; D call uncertain. The CDR3 loop spans 15 amino acids. CDR1 is SNHLY and CDR2 is FYNNEI in the germline V gene. Between the trimmed V and J ends, which lost 0 bases and 5 bases, there was a span of 13 bases. The CDR3 loop reads CASSEARVGRTEAFF. CDR3 nucleotide sequence: TGTGCCAGCAGTGAAGCGCGGGTTGGGAGAACTGAAGCTTTCTTT.

J is TRBJ2-3 and V is TRBV10-3; D not certain. This CDR3 region has 14 residues. In germline, CDR1 is ENHRY, CDR2 SYGVKD. V was pared by 0 bases and J by 5 bases, with 9 bases between. The CDR3 coding sequence is TGTGCCATCAGTGAGTCGGGGAATCAAGATACGCAGTATTTT. Translation gives CAISESGNQDTQYF.

The chain joins TRBV11-2 to TRBJ2-7; D is unclear. The germline V gene has CDR1 SGHAT and CDR2 FQNNGV. CDR3 length equals 13 residues. V gave up 5 bases and J gave up 3 bases, with 11 bases separating them. This chain's CDR3 is CASSPDGFYEQYF. The CDR3 coding sequence is TGTGCCAGCAGCCCTGACGGTTTCTACGAGCAGTACTTC.

The CDR3 DNA reads as TGTGCCAGCAGTTCGGGGAGCTTAGTGGGGGGCTACACCTTC. It translates to CASSSGSLVGGYTF. The chain is built from TRBV28 and TRBJ1-2; D is uncertain. Germline V gene data show CDR1 as MDHEN and CDR2 as SYDVKM. The ends were cut back, 4 bases at V and 8 bases at J, with 17 bases in the middle. The CDR3 has 14 residues.

The rearrangement uses TRBV2 and TRBJ2-3, with a weak D call TRBD2 (5 bases). The V end was cut by 6 bases, the J end by 6 bases, with 13 bases between. CDR1 and CDR2 from the germline V gene are SNHLY and FYNNEI. This CDR3 has 13 residues. The CDR3 here is CASRGLGGDTQYF. The CDR3 nucleotides are TGTGCCAGCAGAGGACTCGGCGGGGATACGCAGTATTTT.

V is TRBV9 and J is TRBJ2-1; 7 nucleotides align to TRBD2. Germline CDR1 SGDLS, CDR2 YYNGEE. The junction had 12 bases not matched to a gene; V was cut back by 3 bases and J by 6 bases. This CDR3 is 16 amino acids long. CDR3 in DNA: TGTGCCAGCAGCGGCGCGGGGGTGAGTTGGGGCAATGAGCAGTTCTTC. This encodes CASSGAGVSWGNEQFF.

This clone is a singleton in its sample. The chain combines TRBV18 with TRBJ1-2, with 7 bases identical to TRBD1. This CDR3 spans 14 amino acids. CDR1 is KGHSH and CDR2 is LQKENI in the germline V gene. V was pared by 3 bases and J by 4 bases, with 5 bases of the junction left unmatched. The CDR3 region has the DNA TGTGCCAGCTCACCCCAGCCAGGGGGCTATGGCTACACCTTC. It is translated as CASSPQPGGYGYTF.

The rearrangement links TRBV7-9 to TRBJ2-2, with D uncertain. V was trimmed by 3 bases and J by 0 bases, leaving 20 bases between them. This CDR3 spans 19 amino acids. Germline CDR1 is SEHNR and CDR2 is FQNEAQ (reference sequence). This CDR3 is CASSLGSMPTRSNTGELFF. The DNA for the CDR3 is TGTGCCAGCAGCTTGGGTTCGATGCCCACAAGGTCGAACACCGGGGAGCTGTTTTTT.

The J gene is TRBJ2-7, the V gene TRBV19; 7 nucleotides match TRBD1. V lost 2 bases, J lost 2 bases, and 6 bases stayed unmatched. Germline CDR1 is LNHDA and CDR2 is SQIVND (reference sequence). This CDR3 is 15 amino acids long. CDR3 in amino acids: CASSISRGNTYEQYF. The CDR3 nucleotides are TGTGCCAGTAGTATATCCAGGGGGAACACCTACGAGCAGTACTTC. Full variable domain (rest looked up from reference TRBV19 and TRBJ2-7): DGGITQSPKYLFRKEGQNVTLSCEQNLNHDAMYWYRQDPGQGLRLIYYSQIVNDFQKGDIAEGYSVSREKKESFPLTVTSAQKNPTAFYLCASSISRGNTYEQYFGPGTRLTVT.

The genes are TRBV23-1 and TRBJ2-6; unclear D gene. TRBV23-1 belongs to the ORF category, with a function that is uncertain. The CDR3 runs to 15 residues. V dropped 5 bases and J dropped 5 bases, with 13 bases sitting between them. The CDR3 region has the DNA TGCGCCAGCAGTACGCAACAAAGTCGGGCCAACGTCCTGACTTTC. Residues: CASSTQQSRANVLTF.

To note about this clone: Additional DNA sequences in this sample encode the identical CDR3. V and J are TRBV9 and TRBJ2-7; 8 nucleotides agree with TRBD1. Germline V lookup: CDR1 SGDLS, CDR2 YYNGEE. The junction had 4 bases not matched to a gene; V was cut back by 2 bases and J by 6 bases. CDR3 length: 13 amino acids. The DNA of the CDR3 is TGTGCCAGCAGCGTGGCAGGGACAGGCGAGCAGTACTTC. As protein: CASSVAGTGEQYF.

Concerning this clone itself: The junction departs from germline at one end; a sequencing error may be responsible. V and J are TRBV5-1 and TRBJ2-7, with D uncertain. The CDR3 has 12 amino acids. The germline CDR1 and CDR2 sequences are SGHRS and YFSETQ. CDR3 in amino acids: CASSLEFYEQYF. The CDR3 DNA reads TGCGCCAGCAGTTTGGAGTTTTACGAGCAGTACTTC.

This chain connects TRBV7-3 to TRBJ2-7; TRBD2 agrees at 10 bases. The CDR3 totals 17 residues. Trimming took 5 bases from V and 2 from J; bases not matched to a gene: 12. CDR1 and CDR2 (germline): SGHTA, FQGTGA. The CDR3 here is CASSKSRGTSETYEQYF. The CDR3 DNA reads TGTGCCAGCAGCAAAAGCAGAGGGACTAGCGAAACCTACGAGCAGTACTTC.

This clone was found once. The DNA is left out, because the CDR3 cannot be placed on it with certainty; the CDR3 is given as TCRdb lists it. CDR3 amino acids: CASSEFLYQQYF. The J gene is TRBJ2-7, the V gene TRBV6-1. From its first to its last residue, the CDR3 has 12 amino acids. Germline CDR1 and CDR2: MNHNS and SASEGT.

This clone was recorded a few times. V and J are TRBV28 and TRBJ2-1; unclear D gene. The CDR3 extends over 14 amino acids. Trimming left V 3 bases short and J 6 bases short, with 12 bases between. Germline V CDR1 and CDR2: MDHEN, SYDVKM. The CDR3 bases are TGTGCCAGCAGTTTTAGAACAATGGTCAATGAGCAGTTCTTC. Translation gives CASSFRTMVNEQFF.

This chain's CDR3 is CASSSGLAKEQYF. CDR3 nucleotide sequence: TGTGCCAGCAGCTCCGGACTAGCGAAAGAGCAGTACTTC. The J gene is TRBJ2-7, the V gene TRBV5-4, with 9 bases fitting TRBD2. Germline V gives CDR1 SGHNT, CDR2 YYREEE (reference sequence). The CDR3 contains 13 residues. With V trimmed by 3 bases and J by 7 bases, 5 bases remained unmatched.

About this clone: A much more abundant neighbour one base away suggests this may be a read error. The rearrangement links TRBV25-1 to TRBJ2-5; D is unresolved. The J call may not be correct, given that the DNA end is closer to TRBJ2-7. Germline CDR1 reads MGHDK; CDR2 reads SYGVNS. CDR3 size: 10 residues. CDR3 sequence: CASSDYEQYF. The DNA for the CDR3 is TGTGCCAGCAGTGACTACGAGCAGTACTTC.

This chain connects TRBV6-1 to TRBJ1-1; D is ambiguous. This CDR3 is built from 13 residues. CDR1 and CDR2 (germline): MNHNS, SASEGT. The germline V and J ends were trimmed by 5 bases and 5 bases, with 12 bases remaining between them. The CDR3 spells CASSSFSGTEAFF. The CDR3 DNA reads TGTGCCAGCAGTAGCTTTAGCGGTACTGAAGCTTTCTTT.

The chain carries TRBV5-1 and TRBJ2-6; 7 bases are shared with TRBD2. This CDR3 comprises 20 residues. V dropped 0 bases and J dropped 7; count of bases not matched to a gene: 19. From germline, CDR1 is SGHRS and CDR2 YFSETQ. In nucleotides, the CDR3 is TGCGCCAGCAGCTTGGTTGTTATGGGAGGGGCACTCTTAGGCGCCAACGTCCTGACTTTC. This sequence encodes CASSLVVMGGALLGANVLTF.

This clone was counted between two and nine times. V usage is TRBV10-2 and J usage is TRBJ2-7; unclear D gene. The germline V gene encodes CDR1 WSHSY and CDR2 SAAADI. CDR3 length: 14 amino acids. Trimming left V 0 bases short and J 3 bases short, with 9 bases between. The DNA of the CDR3 is TGCGCCAGCAGTGAGTCGTTCATGGGCTACGAGCAGTACTTC. This gives the protein CASSESFMGYEQYF.

The J gene is TRBJ1-3, the V gene TRBV5-1; D is perhaps TRBD1 (5 bases). Between the trimmed V and J ends, which lost 7 bases and 2 bases, there was a span of 16 bases. The CDR3 extends over 15 amino acids. Germline lookup yields CDR1 SGHRS and CDR2 YFSETQ. The CDR3 region has the DNA TGCGCCAGCTACCCCGGGACCCTGCCTGGAAACACCATATATTTT. It is translated as CASYPGTLPGNTIYF.

This rearrangement joins TRBV28 to TRBJ2-3, with TRBD2 matching 15 bases. Looked up from germline, CDR1 is MDHEN and CDR2 is SYDVKM. This CDR3 has 18 amino acids. Trimming removed 6 bases from V and 0 bases from J; junction bases left unmatched: 7. The CDR3 region is CASRGLAGGSYSTDTQYF. CDR3 nucleotides: TGTGCCAGCAGAGGACTAGCGGGAGGGTCTTATAGCACAGATACGCAGTATTTT.

A single count supports this clone. The V call is TRBV7-9, the J call TRBJ2-7; tentatively, D is TRBD2 (6 bases). The V end was cut by 7 bases, the J end by 2 bases, with 12 bases between. The germline CDR1 and CDR2 sequences are SEHNR and FQNEAQ (reference sequence). CDR3 length equals 13 residues. The CDR3 protein is CASKAGTTYEQYF. The DNA for the CDR3 is TGTGCCAGCAAAGCGGGTACTACCTACGAGCAGTACTTC.

This clone was picked up a small number of times. This chain uses TRBV9 with TRBJ1-2, with a weak D call TRBD1 (6 bases). Between the trimmed V and J ends, which lost 1 base and 6 bases, there was a span of 16 bases. This CDR3 has 15 amino acids. Germline-derived CDR1 and CDR2 are SGDLS and YYNGEE. This CDR3 is CASSVMSGQGHGYTF. The CDR3 nucleotides are TGTGCCAGCAGCGTAATGTCGGGGCAGGGGCATGGCTACACCTTC.

This clone came up a few times. V is TRBV2 and J is TRBJ1-5; possible D gene TRBD1, 6 bases. Germline V lookup: CDR1 SNHLY, CDR2 FYNNEI. The CDR3 contains 15 residues. Trimming left V 5 bases short and J 4 bases short, with 15 bases between. The CDR3 is CASSIGTRPNQPQHF. The CDR3 DNA sequence: TGTGCCAGCAGTATAGGGACAAGGCCAAATCAGCCCCAGCATTTT.

The chain couples TRBV10-3 to TRBJ1-2; 7 positions agree with TRBD1. V shed 6 bases, J shed 8 bases, and the junction held 9 bases outside the gene matches. CDR3 length: 13 residues. Germline CDR1 ENHRY, CDR2 SYGVKD. DNA of the CDR3: TGTGCCATCAGAGCCGACAGGGAGGTAGGCTACACCTTC. This sequence encodes CAIRADREVGYTF.